This TCR beta chain was obtained from a study of shared clonotypes between healthy human individuals. There are 13 residues in the CDR3. Germline V gene data show CDR1 as WNHNN and CDR2 as SYGVQD (reference sequence). With 4 bases clipped from V and 6 bases from J, the junction kept 0 bases outside the gene matches. Measured with immunoSEQ multiplex PCR; TCRdb has only the in-frame clones, and not every one. Here the sample spans 1.4 million to 1.5 million clones, around 97% being singletons. This clone was seen once. V usage is TRBV10-1 and J usage is TRBJ2-1; 10 positions agree with TRBD2. Sequences were obtained from naive CD4+ T cells sorted from blood. Subset here: CD45RA+ positively selected. The clonotype was recovered from a man between 25 and 39 years old in good health. CDR3 protein: CASSGTSGNEQFF. The CDR3 DNA reads as TGCGCCAGCAGTGGGACTAGCGGCAATGAGCAGTTCTTC.